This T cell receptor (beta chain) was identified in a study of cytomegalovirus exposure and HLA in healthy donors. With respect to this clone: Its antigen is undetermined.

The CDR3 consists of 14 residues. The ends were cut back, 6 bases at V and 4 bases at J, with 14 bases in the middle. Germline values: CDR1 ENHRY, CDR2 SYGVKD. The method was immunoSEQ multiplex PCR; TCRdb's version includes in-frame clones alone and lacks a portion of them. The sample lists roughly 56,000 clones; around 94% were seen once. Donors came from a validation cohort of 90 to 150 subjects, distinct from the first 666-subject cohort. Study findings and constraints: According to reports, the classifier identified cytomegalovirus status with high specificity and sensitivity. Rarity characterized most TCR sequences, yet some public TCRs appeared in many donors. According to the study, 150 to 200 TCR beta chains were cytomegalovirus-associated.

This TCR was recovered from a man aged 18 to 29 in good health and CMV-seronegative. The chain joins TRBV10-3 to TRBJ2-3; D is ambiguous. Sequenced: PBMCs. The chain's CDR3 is CAIRAGEGPDTQYF. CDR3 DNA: TGTGCCATCAGGGCAGGTGAAGGCCCAGATACGCAGTATTTT.